A selection of T cell receptor beta chains follows, all from one sample in a study of T-cell reconstitution after alpha-beta-depleted transplantation in children. MiXCR, applied by TCRdb to the PCR reads, yields one record per CDR3 protein. This sample has approximately 430,000 distinct CDR3 sequences, with 15% to 20% found just once. The sample consisted of PBMCs, mostly from graft donor cells, taken 360 days after TCRalphabeta/CD19-depleted stem cell transplant. These receptors came from a boy under two years old who had a stem cell transplant for Wiskott-Aldrich syndrome, so the T cells may come from the graft donor. Both conserved end residues are part of each CDR3. A D gene is named only where the DNA matches it firmly. Clone size is shown for a subset of rows, as once, few, many or a class of expanded clone.

v_gene: TRBV10-3; d_gene: TRBD2; j_gene: TRBJ2-2; abundance: .; CDR3nt: TGTGCCATCAAAAAAAGGACTAGCGGGTACTCGAACACCGGGGAGCTGTTTTTT; CDR3aa: CAIKKRTSGYSNTGELFF
v_gene: TRBV20-1; d_gene: .; j_gene: TRBJ2-5; abundance: .; CDR3nt: TGCAGTGCTAGAAGGCTGCCCCAAGAGACCCAGTACTTC; CDR3aa: CSARRLPQETQYF
v_gene: TRBV12-3/TRBV12-4; d_gene: .; j_gene: TRBJ1-5; abundance: .; CDR3nt: TGTGCCAGCAGTTTAGTGGCAGGGCGTCAGCCCCAGCATTTT; CDR3aa: CASSLVAGRQPQHF
v_gene: TRBV20-1; d_gene: .; j_gene: TRBJ2-7; abundance: .; CDR3nt: TGCAGTGCTCCTGCGGGGAATCACGAGCAGTACTTC; CDR3aa: CSAPAGNHEQYF
v_gene: TRBV28; d_gene: .; j_gene: TRBJ2-1; abundance: .; CDR3nt: TGTGCCAGCAGTTTACGCCAACTCGAGCAGTTCTTC; CDR3aa: CASSLRQLEQFF
v_gene: TRBV15; d_gene: .; j_gene: TRBJ2-7; abundance: .; CDR3nt: TGTGCCACCAGCAGGTCCATTCTGGTTGTTGTGGTCAGGAACCACGAGCAGTACTTC; CDR3aa: CATSRSILVVVVRNHEQYF
v_gene: TRBV20-1; d_gene: .; j_gene: TRBJ2-7; abundance: .; CDR3nt: TGCAGTGCTAGAGTTCGGGCAGGAACCTACGAGCAGTACTTC; CDR3aa: CSARVRAGTYEQYF
v_gene: TRBV30; d_gene: .; j_gene: TRBJ2-1; abundance: few; CDR3nt: TGTGCCTGGACCCGGGACTTCCAATACAATGAGCAGTTCTTC; CDR3aa: CAWTRDFQYNEQFF
v_gene: TRBV2; d_gene: .; j_gene: TRBJ2-5; abundance: .; CDR3nt: TGTGCCAGCAGCTTAGGTGGGCTTGATGAGACCCAGTACTTC; CDR3aa: CASSLGGLDETQYF
v_gene: TRBV6-1; d_gene: .; j_gene: TRBJ1-5; abundance: .; CDR3nt: TGTGCCAGCAGTGACAGGGATGGGCAGCCCCAGCATTTT; CDR3aa: CASSDRDGQPQHF
v_gene: TRBV6-4; d_gene: TRBD1; j_gene: TRBJ1-1; abundance: .; CDR3nt: TGTGCCAGCAGATCGACAGGGCTGAACACTGAAGCTTTCTTT; CDR3aa: CASRSTGLNTEAFF
v_gene: TRBV2; d_gene: TRBD1; j_gene: TRBJ2-5; abundance: few; CDR3nt: TGTGCCAGCAGTGAAGCGAGGACAGGCCCATTGGGGGAGACCCAGTACTTC; CDR3aa: CASSEARTGPLGETQYF
v_gene: TRBV6-6; d_gene: .; j_gene: TRBJ2-3; abundance: .; CDR3nt: TGTGCCAGCAGTTACTCCGGGAGTGCGAAGTATTTT; CDR3aa: CASSYSGSAKYF